This T cell receptor beta chain was recorded in a study of blood T cell repertoires in COVID-19. Trimming left V 3 bases short and J 4 bases short, with 13 bases between. This CDR3 has 15 amino acids. Germline CDR1 and CDR2: MDHEN and SYDVKM. Clones were read by immunoSEQ multiplex PCR, and TCRdb kept only the in-frame ones, dropping some. The sample includes more than 80,000 clones, about 92% of them seen just once. The chain is built from TRBV28 and TRBJ1-5; D is ambiguous. The specimen sequenced was peripheral blood. This TCR was sampled from a man aged 18 to 30 with COVID-19, enrolled during active disease. In nucleotides, the CDR3 is TGTGCCAGCAGTTTCCAGGTTCTAAAAAATCAGCCCCAGCATTTT. Translation: CASSFQVLKNQPQHF.